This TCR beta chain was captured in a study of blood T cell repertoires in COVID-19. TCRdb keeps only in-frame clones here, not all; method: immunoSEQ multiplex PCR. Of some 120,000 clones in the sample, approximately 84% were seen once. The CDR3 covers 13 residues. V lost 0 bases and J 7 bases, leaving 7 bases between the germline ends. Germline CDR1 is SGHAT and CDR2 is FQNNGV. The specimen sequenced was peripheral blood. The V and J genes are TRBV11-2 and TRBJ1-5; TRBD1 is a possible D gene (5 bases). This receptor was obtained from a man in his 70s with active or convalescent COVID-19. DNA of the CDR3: TGTGCCAGCAGCTTAGAAAGGGGCCAGCCCCAGCATTTT. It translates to CASSLERGQPQHF. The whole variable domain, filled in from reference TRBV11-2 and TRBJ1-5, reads EAGVAQSPRYKIIEKRQSVAFWCNPISGHATLYWYQQILGQGPKLLIQFQNNGVVDDSQLPKDRFSAERLKGVDSTLKIQPAKLEDSAVYLCASSLERGQPQHFGDGTRLSIL.